This record concerns one T cell receptor (beta chain) sequence. This clonotype was picked up many times. Which antigen it targets is not known. No base-level quality is on record; no much larger clone is a single base apart. Library construction relied on multiplex PCR. Reads for this sample came from an Illumina HiSeq 4000. iRepertoire HTBI primers and Arm-PCR amplification of CDR3 regions were used to construct TCR beta libraries. Gel purification was performed on PCR products prior to sequencing. Per the source publication's procedure: A total of around 66 TRBV and 14 TRBJ segments were identified across samples and were used for gene usage analysis of CDR3 amino acid clonotypes. COPE and FqMerger were used to merge filtered high-quality paired reads into contigs. BLAST was used to align contigs to IMGT TRBV, TRBD and TRBJ reference genes, with CDR3 defined following IMGT. Any clonotype with a frequency above 0.1% was classified as a highly expanded clone. Shannon entropy served as the measure of repertoire diversity, while the Gini coefficient captured V-J evenness. Clonotypes shared by more than one individual were considered public. TCRdb's own reprocessing of the public reads used fastp at Q25 and MiXCR and kept productive beta chains. Each CDR3 protein gets just one entry, which takes the most common genes and DNA from the rows behind it. It is TCRdb's table, rather than the study itself, that gives the V and J calls and clone size. The sample table holds some 450,000 distinct CDR3 sequences, of which less than 25% were seen once. Around 26% of the sample is held by the ten biggest clonotypes.

Measured from the cysteine to the phenylalanine, the CDR3 is 12 residues long. The read is trimmed to its CDR3 DNA, 36 bases read in frame from base 1. CDR1 and CDR2 are drawn from the germline V gene: ENHRY, SYGVKD. After removal of 10 bases from V and 3 bases from J, the junction retains 2 bases not matched to a gene. The meaning of the sample's time point label: persistent/refractory GD, antithyroid drugs over 5 years with positive TRAb. For both TCR sequencing and RNA sequencing, RNA was extracted from PBMCs in TRIzol. Graves' disease was diagnosed according to American Thyroid Association guidelines. Patients were recruited from an endocrinology department in Xi'an, China. Each patient gave 7 to 9.5 milliliters of peripheral blood, collected in an EDTA anticoagulant tube. PBMCs were isolated by Ficoll Paque Plus density gradient separation without further T cell sorting. An Agilent 2100 Bioanalyzer and agarose gel were used to check RNA quality, while a NanoDrop 2000 measured RNA concentration.

The sample originates from a study of regulatory T cells in long-lasting Graves disease (dated by TCRdb to about 2021). General notes on the study: To count as having persistent Graves' disease, a patient had to have received antithyroid drug treatment for over 5 years with TSH receptor autoantibodies remaining persistently positive. A total of some 33 samples were covered by TCR sequencing, comprising 13 persistent and around 20 newly diagnosed Graves' disease patients. In the clinical cohort, patients with persistent Graves' disease had used antithyroid drugs for an average of about 9.3 years. The study was registered as a clinical trial and conducted in China. This study used TCR sequencing and RNA sequencing of peripheral blood to compare persistent Graves' disease patients against newly diagnosed Graves' disease patients. The investigation overall reported the following: Sequencing and analysis were limited to the TCR beta chain. Persistent patients shared more public clonotypes among themselves (2,741) than newly diagnosed patients did (more than 950). The authors acknowledged the small sample size as a limitation that may reduce accuracy. Compared with newly diagnosed patients, patients with persistent Graves' disease had lower TCR Shannon entropy and fewer highly expanded clones, which suggests clonal expansion. Persistent disease showed preferential use of TRBV28, TRBJ1-2 and TRBJ2-5, whereas newly diagnosed disease favored TRBV20-1 and TRBJ2-1. Because the primary lesion, thyroid tissue, could not be accessed, the study looked at peripheral blood alone.

The TCR sequence derives from a female donor with Graves disease. This chain joins TRBV10-3 to TRBJ2-5; the central 10 bases match TRBD1. The source was peripheral blood mononuclear cells (PBMCs), collected when the disease was refractory, from a patient treated with antithyroid drugs. The sequenced DNA: TGTGCCACGGGGACAGGGGAAGAGACCCAGTACTTC. Its coded protein is CATGTGEETQYF.